This TCR beta chain was captured by sequencing in a study of blood T cell repertoires in COVID-19. Overall study: PBMCs, B-cell-depleted T cells, or T cells were the source of the cDNA or gDNA that made up the material.

Original methodology: Amplification of reference gene primers provided the estimated nucleated cell counts. Repertoires were generated with immunoSEQ multiplex PCR, while TCRdb's copy carries only in-frame clones and drops some. V, J and clone size reflect that table, while D and trimming were determined from the DNA. Of tens of thousands of clones in the sample, 85% to 90% were seen once. This CDR3 region has 16 residues. V lost 4 bases to trimming and J lost 1 base; unmatched junction nucleotides: 6. CDR1 and CDR2 (germline): MGHRA, YSYEKL. Sequenced material: peripheral blood. The sequence was obtained from an elderly man with acute or convalescent COVID-19. This sequence joins TRBV4-1 and TRBJ2-2; TRBD2 matches 7 bases. The DNA of the CDR3 is TGCGCCAGCAGCCTACAAGCGGGGAGGAACACCGGGGAGCTGTTTTTT. This translates into CASSLQAGRNTGELFF.